Listed below are T cell receptor beta chains from one sample, sequenced in a study of cytomegalovirus exposure and HLA in healthy donors. The assay was immunoSEQ multiplex PCR, and TCRdb's table has in-frame clones only and misses some. The sample yields about 150,000 clones, more than 70% seen once. Material for sequencing was PBMCs. These receptors originate from a human donor in good health. CDR3s include the opening cysteine and the closing phenylalanine or tryptophan. Size is stated for part of the rows, as once, few or many counts, or as a class when the clone is expanded.

abundance,v_gene,j_gene,CDR3aa
-,TRBV6-5,TRBJ1-3,CASSYDRESGNTIYF
few,TRBV4-3,TRBJ1-1,CASSHRSIQGAPNTEAFF
once,TRBV9,TRBJ1-1,CASSRTGGTEAFF
few,TRBV28,TRBJ2-4,CASSYSGSADIQYF
-,TRBV5-5,TRBJ2-7,CASSPRTGPTYEQYF
-,TRBV5-6,TRBJ1-3,CATSTGTGTTIYF
-,TRBV7-6,TRBJ2-6,CASGLAGPGANVLTF
-,TRBV18,TRBJ2-7,CASSTAILYEQYF
-,TRBV2,TRBJ2-1,CASSASVEQFF
-,TRBV7-9,TRBJ1-2,CASSFTAGGYGYTF
-,TRBV19,TRBJ1-5,CASSTGQGVPFSNQPQHF
once,TRBV7-9,TRBJ2-7,CASSHMTSGLYEQYF
-,TRBV5-1,TRBJ2-2,CASSQTGLNTGELFF
-,TRBV5-1,TRBJ2-3,CASRRGDGQGSTDTQYF
-,TRBV28,TRBJ1-1,CASSGGLTEAFF
-,TRBV27,TRBJ2-1,CASSFQRDYNEQFF
-,TRBV5-4,TRBJ1-5,CASSLSGDNQPQHF
once,TRBV5-6,TRBJ1-1,CASSSETGLGMAFF
few,TRBV7-2,TRBJ1-2,CASSLDYHGYTF
-,TRBV27,TRBJ1-2,CASGLRTGVYGYTF
-,TRBV7-2,TRBJ1-5,CASSLLSGQPQHF
-,TRBV19,TRBJ1-1,CASSMNRVGGTEAFF
-,TRBV25-1,TRBJ1-4,CASSIGTVEKLFF
-,TRBV18,TRBJ1-1,CASSQTVNTEAFF
-,TRBV5-1,TRBJ2-7,CASSTGLAREQYF
few,TRBV9,TRBJ1-2,CASSVGGTGTPSDGYTF
-,TRBV6-5,TRBJ2-1,CASTQGGQAYNEQFF
-,TRBV19,TRBJ2-3,CASSIGLAVTDTQYF
-,TRBV11-2,TRBJ2-1,CASSSGVESYNEQFF
few,TRBV6-6,TRBJ1-5,CASRHSWGDQPQHF
-,TRBV29-1,TRBJ1-2,CSVDKQGIGYTF
-,TRBV28,TRBJ2-2,CASSSWGGANTGELFF
-,TRBV28,TRBJ2-3,CASTPLAVNTDTQYF
-,TRBV27,TRBJ1-1,CASSYDMNTEAFF
-,TRBV7-9,TRBJ2-7,CASSFSEGLEQYF
-,TRBV9,TRBJ2-5,CASSVSGVGWETQYF
-,TRBV18,TRBJ2-7,CASSPLTSGRGEQYF
-,TRBV10-3,TRBJ2-5,CAISGGVVETQYF
-,TRBV2,TRBJ2-7,CASSSLRQAYEQYF
-,TRBV27,TRBJ1-5,CASSFRGNQPQHF
few,TRBV2,TRBJ2-2,CASSEVRGGELFF